The sequence of this TCR beta chain was determined in a study of glioma-infiltrating T cells after dendritic cell vaccination. Study results and limitations: TCR clonality showed no direct relationship with survival.

Per germline, CDR1 MNHEY and CDR2 SMNVEV (reference sequence). The CDR3 extends over 14 amino acids. V lost 7 bases, J lost 3 bases, and 12 bases lay in between. All glioblastoma patients lacked an isocitrate dehydrogenase mutation. PBMC were collected before vaccination, two weeks after the third vaccination, and at progression. Primers: 60 V beta forward and 13 J beta reverse. Assay: immunoSEQ multiplex PCR; the TCRdb copy retains only in-frame clones and omits some. The data contain tens of thousands of clones, around 90% of them singletons. This clone was observed a single time. Its cognate antigen is unknown.

The clonotype comes from a human donor with glioblastoma. The sample consisted of blood, taken before dendritic cell vaccination. The rearrangement uses TRBV27 and TRBJ2-2; D possibly corresponds to TRBD2 (6 bases). Here the CDR3 DNA reads TGTGCCAGCACACGGGACTTGGACACCGGGGAGCTGTTTTTT. Its translation is CASTRDLDTGELFF.